This paragraph covers one T cell receptor (beta chain) sequence. CDR3-region Arm-PCR and iRepertoire HTBI primers produced the TCR beta libraries. TCRdb reprocessed the multiplex PCR reads with MiXCR, giving one entry per CDR3 protein. Found here are 420,000 or so distinct CDR3 sequences, around 17% of them singletons; the top ten hold 20% to 25%. This sample is drawn from a study of regulatory T cells in long-lasting Graves disease. Documented time point: newly diagnosed GD, antithyroid drugs for less than 3 months. Isolated PBMC RNA provided the starting material for the TCR library. The CDR3 covers 14 residues. The germline V gene has CDR1 DFQATT and CDR2 SNEGSKA (reference sequence). With V trimmed by 6 bases and J by 1 base, 8 bases remained unmatched. The same data also went into a second study, on T cells in Graves' hyperthyroidism and ophthalmopathy.

The TCR comes from a woman aged 18-35 years with Graves disease. Source: peripheral blood mononuclear cells (PBMCs), taken at new diagnosis, from a patient treated with antithyroid drugs. The chain carries TRBV20-1 and TRBJ2-5, with TRBD2 identical over 7 bases. The CDR3, as DNA: TGCAGTGCGGGCAAGCGGGAATTCCAAGAGACCCAGTACTTC. This gives the protein CSAGKREFQETQYF.